This passage covers 13 T cell receptor beta chains from one sample sequenced in a study of T cells after posttransplantation cyclophosphamide. Some clones are missing from TCRdb's copy, which holds only in-frame ones; the method was immunoSEQ multiplex PCR. The table includes tens of thousands of clones, about 76% detected once. Sequencing was performed on memory CD4+ T cells sorted from PBMCs. All receptors derive from a woman aged 55-70 years in good health, CMV-negative, and a related stem cell transplant donor.

V usage is TRBV19 and J usage is TRBJ1-1; D not resolved. The germline CDR1 and CDR2 sequences are LNHDA and SQIVND (reference sequence). V was cut by 3 bases and J by 1 base, with 6 bases left in between. CDR3 length: 13 amino acids. CDR3 sequence (DNA): TGTGCCAGTAGTATTTCGGGGAACACTGAAGCTTTCTTT. Translating gives CASSISGNTEAFF.

This sequence joins TRBV7-2 and TRBJ1-1; D unresolved. The V end lost 5 bases, the J end lost 0 bases, and 10 bases lay between the germline ends. CDR3 length: 14 residues. The germline gives CDR1 SGHTA, CDR2 FQGNSA. The CDR3: CASSAHSLNTEAFF. The CDR3 region has the DNA TGTGCCAGCAGCGCGCACTCATTGAACACTGAAGCTTTCTTT.

The genes are TRBV18 and TRBJ2-1, with D possibly TRBD1 on 6 matching bases. Germline-derived CDR1 and CDR2 are KGHSH and LQKENI. The germline V and J ends were trimmed by 3 bases and 2 bases, with 14 bases remaining between them. The CDR3 is made up of 16 amino acids. CDR3 sequence reads: CASSPFKGETYNEQFF. The CDR3 DNA sequence: TGTGCCAGCTCACCTTTTAAGGGGGAAACCTACAATGAGCAGTTCTTC.

The chain is built from TRBV28 and TRBJ2-3; 10 nucleotides match TRBD2. Germline V gives CDR1 MDHEN, CDR2 SYDVKM. The V segment lost 5 bases and the J segment 5 bases; nucleotides outside the gene matches: 7. This CDR3 has 15 residues. The CDR3 nucleotides are TGTGCCAGCAGTAAACTAGCGGGGTTCGGAGATACGCAGTATTTT. Translation: CASSKLAGFGDTQYF.

The chain employs TRBV5-1 and TRBJ2-7, with D tentatively TRBD2 (6 bases). The germline gives CDR1 SGHRS, CDR2 YFSETQ. V was trimmed by 0 bases and J by 3 bases, leaving 16 bases between them. CDR3 length equals 16 residues. As DNA, the CDR3 is TGCGCCAGCAGCTTGGTTGTGTCCGGGAGACTCTACGAGCAGTACTTC. This codes for CASSLVVSGRLYEQYF.

The chain employs TRBV2 and TRBJ2-7, with TRBD1 matching over 9 bases. Trimming took 6 bases from V and 1 from J; bases not matched to a gene: 13. CDR1 is SNHLY and CDR2 is FYNNEI in the germline V gene. This CDR3 spans 17 amino acids. The CDR3 reads CASRGLGDRVRSYEQYF. CDR3 sequence (DNA): TGTGCCAGCAGGGGGCTGGGGGACAGGGTCAGATCCTACGAGCAGTACTTC.

This chain uses TRBV5-5 with TRBJ1-1; no definite D call. CDR1 SGHKS and CDR2 YYEKEE come from the germline V gene (reference sequence). The V end was cut by 3 bases, the J end by 4 bases, with 10 bases between. The CDR3 loop spans 13 amino acids. The CDR3 here is CASSSGRGTEAFF. CDR3 in DNA: TGTGCCAGCAGCTCGGGTCGGGGCACTGAAGCTTTCTTT. The complete variable domain, with remaining parts taken from reference TRBV5-5 and TRBJ1-1, reads DAGVTQSPTHLIKTRGQQVTLRCSPISGHKSVSWYQQVLGQGPQFIFQYYEKEERGRGNFPDRFSARQFPNYSSELNVNALLLGDSALYLCASSSGRGTEAFFGQGTRLTVV.

The rearrangement links TRBV29-1 to TRBJ1-1; D gene unclear. The ends were cut back, 6 bases at V and 1 base at J, with 3 bases in the middle. CDR1 and CDR2 from the germline V gene are SQVTM and ANQGSEA. The CDR3 contains 10 residues. CDR3 loop: CSVQNTEAFF. In DNA, the CDR3 is TGCAGCGTCCAGAACACTGAAGCTTTCTTT.

The chain joins TRBV29-1 to TRBJ1-1; D gene uncertain. CDR1 is SQVTM and CDR2 is ANQGSEA in the germline V gene. Trimming removed 4 bases at V and 6 bases at J, with 9 bases between. There are 11 residues in the CDR3. The CDR3 DNA reads TGCAGCGTTGGCTATAGCGCTGAAGCTTTCTTT. Its protein product is CSVGYSAEAFF.

The J gene is TRBJ1-4, the V gene TRBV28, with 9 bases identical to TRBD1. With 6 bases clipped from V and 7 bases from J, the junction kept 6 bases outside the gene matches. The CDR3 extends over 14 amino acids. CDR1 and CDR2 (germline): MDHEN, SYDVKM. The CDR3 protein is CASRDRGGVEKLFF. CDR3 bases: TGTGCCAGCAGGGACAGGGGTGGTGTTGAAAAACTGTTTTTT.

The J gene is TRBJ1-1, the V gene TRBV28; D gene unclear. The germline V gene has CDR1 MDHEN and CDR2 SYDVKM. This CDR3 contains 13 residues. V lost 6 bases and J 3 bases, leaving 11 bases between the germline ends. CDR3 residues: CASRSTEYTEAFF. CDR3 DNA sequence: TGTGCCAGCAGGAGCACGGAGTACACTGAAGCTTTCTTT. The whole variable domain, filled in from reference TRBV28 and TRBJ1-1, reads DVKVTQSSRYLVKRTGEKVFLECVQDMDHENMFWYRQDPGLGLRLIYFSYDVKMKEKGDIPEGYSVSREKKERFSLILESASTNQTSMYLCASRSTEYTEAFFGQGTRLTVV.

This chain connects TRBV6-5 to TRBJ2-3, with 7 bases that match TRBD2. This CDR3 contains 14 residues. The ends lost 2 bases at V and 1 base at J; junction bases unmatched: 0. Germline CDR1 and CDR2: MNHEY and SVGAGI. The CDR3 reads CASSYSGGTDTQYF. In DNA form, the CDR3 reads TGTGCCAGCAGTTACAGCGGGGGCACAGATACGCAGTATTTT.

The chain employs TRBV18 and TRBJ2-7, with D maybe TRBD1 (6 bases). Germline CDR1 KGHSH, CDR2 LQKENI. The CDR3 length is 14 residues. Trimming cost V 0 bases and J 4 bases, with 10 bases left between them. The CDR3 region has the DNA TGTGCCAGCTCACCACCGCAGGGGTCTTACGAGCAGTACTTC. Its translation is CASSPPQGSYEQYF.